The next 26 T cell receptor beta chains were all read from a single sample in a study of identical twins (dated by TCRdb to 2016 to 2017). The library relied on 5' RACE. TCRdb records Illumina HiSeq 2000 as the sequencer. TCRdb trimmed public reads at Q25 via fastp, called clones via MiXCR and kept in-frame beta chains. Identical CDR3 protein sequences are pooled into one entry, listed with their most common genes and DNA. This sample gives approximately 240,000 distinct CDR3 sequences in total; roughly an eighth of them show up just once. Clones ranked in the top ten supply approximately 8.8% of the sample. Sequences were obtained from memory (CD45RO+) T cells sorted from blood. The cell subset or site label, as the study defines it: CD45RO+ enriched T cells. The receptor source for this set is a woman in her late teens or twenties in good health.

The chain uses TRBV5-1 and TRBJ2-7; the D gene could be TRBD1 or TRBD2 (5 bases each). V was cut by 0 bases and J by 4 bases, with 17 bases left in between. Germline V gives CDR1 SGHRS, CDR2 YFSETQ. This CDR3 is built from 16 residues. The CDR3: CASSLVIGSGRYEQYF. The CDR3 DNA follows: TGCGCCAGCAGCTTGGTTATAGGGTCAGGGAGATACGAGCAGTACTTC.

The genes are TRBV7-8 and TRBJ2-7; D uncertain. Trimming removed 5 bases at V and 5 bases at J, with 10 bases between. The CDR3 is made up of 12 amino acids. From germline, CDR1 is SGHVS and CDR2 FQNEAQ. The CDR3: CASSPWLNEQYF. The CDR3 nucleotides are TGTGCCAGCAGCCCGTGGTTGAACGAGCAGTACTTC.

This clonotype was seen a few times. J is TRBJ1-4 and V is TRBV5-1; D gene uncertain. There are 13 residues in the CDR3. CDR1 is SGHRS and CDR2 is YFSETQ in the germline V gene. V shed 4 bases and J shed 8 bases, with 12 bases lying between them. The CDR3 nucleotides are TGCGCCAGCAGCCCGTGGATGGCGGAAAAACTGTTTTTT. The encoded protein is CASSPWMAEKLFF.

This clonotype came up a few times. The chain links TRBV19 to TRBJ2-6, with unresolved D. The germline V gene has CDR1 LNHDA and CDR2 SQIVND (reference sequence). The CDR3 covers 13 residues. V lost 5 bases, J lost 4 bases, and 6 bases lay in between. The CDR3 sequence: CASSAQGANVLTF. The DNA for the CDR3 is TGTGCCAGTAGTGCTCAGGGGGCCAACGTCCTGACTTTC. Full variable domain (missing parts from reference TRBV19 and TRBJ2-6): DGGITQSPKYLFRKEGQNVTLSCEQNLNHDAMYWYRQDPGQGLRLIYYSQIVNDFQKGDIAEGYSVSREKKESFPLTVTSAQKNPTAFYLCASSAQGANVLTFGAGSRLTVL.

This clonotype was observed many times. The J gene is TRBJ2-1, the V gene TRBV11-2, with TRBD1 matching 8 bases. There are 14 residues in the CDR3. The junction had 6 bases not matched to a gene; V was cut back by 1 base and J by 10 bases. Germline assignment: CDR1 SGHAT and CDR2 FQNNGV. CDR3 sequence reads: CASSLVAGGLEQFF. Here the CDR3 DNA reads TGTGCCAGCAGCTTAGTTGCAGGGGGCTTAGAGCAGTTCTTC.

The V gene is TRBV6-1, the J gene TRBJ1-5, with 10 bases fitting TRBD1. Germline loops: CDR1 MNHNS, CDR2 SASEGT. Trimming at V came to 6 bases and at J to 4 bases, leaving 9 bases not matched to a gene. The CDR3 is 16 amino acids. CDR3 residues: CASSLTRTGGNQPQHF. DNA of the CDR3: TGTGCCAGCAGCCTTACCCGGACAGGGGGAAATCAGCCCCAGCATTTT.

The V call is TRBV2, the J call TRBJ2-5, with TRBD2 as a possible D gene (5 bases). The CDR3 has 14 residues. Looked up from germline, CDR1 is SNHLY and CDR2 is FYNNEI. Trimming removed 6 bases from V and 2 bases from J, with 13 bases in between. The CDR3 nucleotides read TGTGCCAGCAGCAAAAACGGGGATCAAGAGACCCAGTACTTC. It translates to CASSKNGDQETQYF.

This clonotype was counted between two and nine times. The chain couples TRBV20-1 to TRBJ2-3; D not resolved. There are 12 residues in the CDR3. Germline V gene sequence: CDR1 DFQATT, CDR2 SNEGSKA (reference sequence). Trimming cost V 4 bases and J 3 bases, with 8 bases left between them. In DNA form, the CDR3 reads TGCAGTGCTACGACCGATACAGATACGCAGTATTTT. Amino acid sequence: CSATTDTDTQYF.

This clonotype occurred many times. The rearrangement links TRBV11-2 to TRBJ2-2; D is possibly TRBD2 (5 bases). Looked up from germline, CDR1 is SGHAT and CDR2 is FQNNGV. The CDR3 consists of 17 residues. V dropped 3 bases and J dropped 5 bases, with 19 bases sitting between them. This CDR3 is CASSLRFTEGVTGELFF. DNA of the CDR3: TGTGCCAGCAGCTTGAGGTTTACCGAGGGTGTTACCGGGGAGCTGTTTTTT.

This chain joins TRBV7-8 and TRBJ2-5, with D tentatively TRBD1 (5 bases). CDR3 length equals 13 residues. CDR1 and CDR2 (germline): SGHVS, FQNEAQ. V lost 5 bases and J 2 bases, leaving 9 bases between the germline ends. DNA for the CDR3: TGTGCCAGCAGCCGGACACTTCAAGAGACCCAGTACTTC. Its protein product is CASSRTLQETQYF. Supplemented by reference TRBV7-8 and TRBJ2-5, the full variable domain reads GAGVSQSPRYKVAKRGQDVALRCDPISGHVSLFWYQQALGQGPEFLTYFQNEAQLDKSGLPSDRFFAERPEGSVSTLKIQRTQQEDSAVYLCASSRTLQETQYFGPGTRLLVL.

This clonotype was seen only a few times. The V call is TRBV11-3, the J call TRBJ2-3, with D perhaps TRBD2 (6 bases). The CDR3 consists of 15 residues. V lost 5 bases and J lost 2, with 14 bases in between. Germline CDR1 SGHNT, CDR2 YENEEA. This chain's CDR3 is CASSPGLNPTDTQYF. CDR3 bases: TGTGCCAGCAGCCCGGGACTCAACCCCACAGATACGCAGTATTTT.

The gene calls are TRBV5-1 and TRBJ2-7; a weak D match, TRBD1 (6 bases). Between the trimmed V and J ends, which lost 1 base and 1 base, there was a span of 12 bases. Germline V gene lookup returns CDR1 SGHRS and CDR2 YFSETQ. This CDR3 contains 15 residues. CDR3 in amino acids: CASSLWPGDSYEQYF. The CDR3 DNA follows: TGCGCCAGCAGCTTGTGGCCAGGGGATTCCTACGAGCAGTACTTC. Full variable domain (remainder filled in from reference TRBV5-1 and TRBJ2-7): KAGVTQTPRYLIKTRGQQVTLSCSPISGHRSVSWYQQTPGQGLQFLFEYFSETQRNKGNFPGRFSGRQFSNSRSEMNVSTLELGDSALYLCASSLWPGDSYEQYFGPGTRLTVT.

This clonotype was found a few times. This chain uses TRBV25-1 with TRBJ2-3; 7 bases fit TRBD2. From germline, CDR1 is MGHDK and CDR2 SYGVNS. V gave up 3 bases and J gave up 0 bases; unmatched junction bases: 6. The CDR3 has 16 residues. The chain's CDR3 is CASSDYTSVSTDTQYF. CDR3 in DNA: TGTGCCAGCAGTGACTACACTAGCGTTAGCACAGATACGCAGTATTTT.

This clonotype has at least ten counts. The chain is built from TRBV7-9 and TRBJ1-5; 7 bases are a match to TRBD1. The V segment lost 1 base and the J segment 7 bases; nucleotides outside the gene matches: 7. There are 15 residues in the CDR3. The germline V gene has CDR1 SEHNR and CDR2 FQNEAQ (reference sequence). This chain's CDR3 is CASSLGGQAGQPQHF. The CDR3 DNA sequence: TGTGCCAGCAGCTTAGGAGGACAGGCGGGACAGCCCCAGCATTTT.

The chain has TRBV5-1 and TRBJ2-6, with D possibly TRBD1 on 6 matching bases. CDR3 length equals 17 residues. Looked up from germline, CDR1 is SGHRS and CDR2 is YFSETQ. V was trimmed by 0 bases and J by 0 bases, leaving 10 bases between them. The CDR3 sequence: CASSLARGASGANVLTF. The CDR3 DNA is TGCGCCAGCAGCTTGGCCAGGGGCGCCTCTGGGGCCAACGTCCTGACTTTC.

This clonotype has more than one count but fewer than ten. CDR3 bases: TGTGCCAGCAGCTCTCTAGCGGGGGGCACAGATACGCAGTATTTT. This codes for CASSSLAGGTDTQYF. This sequence joins TRBV11-2 and TRBJ2-3; 10 bases agree with TRBD2. The germline V gene encodes CDR1 SGHAT and CDR2 FQNNGV. V gave up 4 bases and J gave up 1 base; unmatched junction bases: 2. The CDR3 extends over 15 amino acids.

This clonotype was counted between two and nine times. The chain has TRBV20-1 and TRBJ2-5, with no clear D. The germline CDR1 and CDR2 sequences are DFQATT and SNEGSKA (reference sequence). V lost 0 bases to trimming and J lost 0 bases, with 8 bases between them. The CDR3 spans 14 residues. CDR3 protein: CSARDRSDQETQYF. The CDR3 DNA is TGCAGTGCTAGAGATAGGAGCGACCAAGAGACCCAGTACTTC.

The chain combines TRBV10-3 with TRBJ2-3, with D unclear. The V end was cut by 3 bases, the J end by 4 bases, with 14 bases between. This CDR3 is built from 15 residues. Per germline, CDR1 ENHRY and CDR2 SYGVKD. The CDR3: CAISEAKSGPDTQYF. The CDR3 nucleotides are TGTGCCATCAGTGAAGCTAAGAGTGGCCCAGATACGCAGTATTTT.

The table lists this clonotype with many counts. CDR3 amino acids: CASSLYANTGELFF. The CDR3 DNA sequence: TGCGCCAGCAGCTTGTACGCGAACACCGGGGAGCTGTTTTTT. This sequence joins TRBV5-1 and TRBJ2-2, with D hard to call. The V end was cut by 1 base, the J end by 0 bases, with 4 bases between. CDR1 and CDR2 from the germline V gene are SGHRS and YFSETQ. CDR3 size: 14 residues.

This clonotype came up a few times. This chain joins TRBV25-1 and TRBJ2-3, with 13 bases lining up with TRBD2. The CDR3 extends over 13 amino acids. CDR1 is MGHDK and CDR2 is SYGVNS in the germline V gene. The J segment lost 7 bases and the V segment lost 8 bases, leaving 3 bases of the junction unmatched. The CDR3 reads CASGLAGAHTQYF. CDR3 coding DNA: TGTGCCAGCGGACTAGCGGGGGCCCATACGCAGTATTTT.

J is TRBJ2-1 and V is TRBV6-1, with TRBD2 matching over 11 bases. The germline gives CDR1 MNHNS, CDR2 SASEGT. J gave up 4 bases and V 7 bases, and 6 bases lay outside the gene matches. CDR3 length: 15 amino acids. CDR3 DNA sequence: TGTGCCAGCATGAATAGCGGGGGGGGTTACAATGAGCAGTTCTTC. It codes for CASMNSGGGYNEQFF.

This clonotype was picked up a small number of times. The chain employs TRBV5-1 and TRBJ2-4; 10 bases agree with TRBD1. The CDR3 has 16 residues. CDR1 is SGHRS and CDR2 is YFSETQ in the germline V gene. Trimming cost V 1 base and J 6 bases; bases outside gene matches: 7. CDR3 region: CASSLYGGQGTNIQYF. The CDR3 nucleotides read TGCGCCAGCAGCTTGTATGGGGGACAGGGGACAAACATTCAGTACTTC. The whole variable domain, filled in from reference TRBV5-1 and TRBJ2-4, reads KAGVTQTPRYLIKTRGQQVTLSCSPISGHRSVSWYQQTPGQGLQFLFEYFSETQRNKGNFPGRFSGRQFSNSRSEMNVSTLELGDSALYLCASSLYGGQGTNIQYFGAGTRLSVL.

DNA for the CDR3: TGTGCCAGCAGATTTTACCGGGACAGCTCCTACAATGAGCAGTTCTTC. Residues: CASRFYRDSSYNEQFF. The chain employs TRBV5-6 and TRBJ2-1; TRBD1 matches 7 bases. CDR1 is SGHDT and CDR2 is YYEEEE in the germline V gene. The CDR3 covers 16 residues. Trimming at V came to 5 bases and at J to 0 bases, leaving 8 bases not matched to a gene.

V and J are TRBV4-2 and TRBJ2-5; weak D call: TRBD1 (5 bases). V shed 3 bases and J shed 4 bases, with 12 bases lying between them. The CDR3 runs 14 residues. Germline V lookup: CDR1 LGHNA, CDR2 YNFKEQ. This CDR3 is CASSHTQGRETQYF. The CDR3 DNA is TGTGCCAGCAGCCATACTCAGGGAAGAGAGACCCAGTACTTC.

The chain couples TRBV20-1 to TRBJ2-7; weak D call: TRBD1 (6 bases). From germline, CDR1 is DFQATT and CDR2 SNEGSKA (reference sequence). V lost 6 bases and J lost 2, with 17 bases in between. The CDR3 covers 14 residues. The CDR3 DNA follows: TGCAGTGCGACCAGGACTGGGGGCACCTACGAGCAGTACTTC. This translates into CSATRTGGTYEQYF.

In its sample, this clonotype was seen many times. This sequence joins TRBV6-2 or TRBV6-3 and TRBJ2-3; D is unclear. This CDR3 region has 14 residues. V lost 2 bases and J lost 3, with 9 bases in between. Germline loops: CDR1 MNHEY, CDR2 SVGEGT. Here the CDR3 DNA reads TGTGCCAGCAGTTACCTTAGGGAAACAGATACGCAGTATTTT. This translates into CASSYLRETDTQYF.